This T cell receptor beta chain is drawn from a study of T cells after yellow fever vaccination. One entry per CDR3 protein results from TCRdb running MiXCR on the 5' RACE reads. The sample carries hundreds of thousands of distinct CDR3 sequences, roughly 4.3% recorded once. This clonotype was counted a few times. CDR1 and CDR2 (germline): DFQATT, SNEGSKA (reference sequence). V was clipped by 7 bases and J by 6 bases, with 10 bases between them. The CDR3 runs to 11 residues. This TCR was sampled from a man between 18 and 29 years old who received the YFV17D yellow fever vaccine. The chain recombines TRBV20-1 with TRBJ1-5; a possible D gene is TRBD1 (6 bases). The sequencing used PBMCs, collected 5 days after the yellow fever booster vaccination. The CDR3 DNA reads as TGCAGTGTTAAGGGGGGTCAGCCCCAGCATTTT. Its protein is CSVKGGQPQHF.